The entry below gives a single T cell receptor (beta chain) sequence along with its context. This record comes from a study of control samples from healthy donors and cancer patients. Clones were read by immunoSEQ multiplex PCR, and TCRdb kept only the in-frame ones, dropping some. Among around 130,000 clones listed, around 87% were seen once. Trimming took off 1 base at V and 6 bases at J, with 18 bases between the two ends. Germline CDR1 is MGHRA and CDR2 is YSYEKL. The CDR3 length is 16 residues. The sequence derives from a man aged 25 to 45 in good health. The chain combines TRBV4-1 with TRBJ1-2; tentatively, D is TRBD1 (5 bases). The specimen was blood. In nucleotides, the CDR3 is TGCGCCAGCAGCCAAGTAGGGGTCATTTCTGGGGATGGCTACACCTTC. Amino acid sequence: CASSQVGVISGDGYTF.